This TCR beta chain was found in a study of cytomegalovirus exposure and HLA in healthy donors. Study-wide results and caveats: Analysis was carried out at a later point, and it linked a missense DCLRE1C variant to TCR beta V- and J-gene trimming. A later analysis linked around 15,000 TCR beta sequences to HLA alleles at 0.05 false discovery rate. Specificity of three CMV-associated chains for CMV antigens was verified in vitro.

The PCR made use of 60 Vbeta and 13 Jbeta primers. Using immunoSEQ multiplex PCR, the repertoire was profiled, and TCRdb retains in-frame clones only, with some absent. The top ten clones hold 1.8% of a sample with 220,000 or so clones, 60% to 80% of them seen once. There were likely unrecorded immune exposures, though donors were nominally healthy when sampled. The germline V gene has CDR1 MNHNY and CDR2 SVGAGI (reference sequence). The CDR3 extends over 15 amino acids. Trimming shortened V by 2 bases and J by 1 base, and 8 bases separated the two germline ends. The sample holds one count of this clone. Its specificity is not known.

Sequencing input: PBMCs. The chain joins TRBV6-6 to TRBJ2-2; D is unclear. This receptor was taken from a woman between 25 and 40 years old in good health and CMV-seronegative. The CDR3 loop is CASSYVSGNTGELFF. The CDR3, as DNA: TGTGCCAGCAGTTACGTGTCAGGGAACACCGGGGAGCTGTTTTTT.